The clone carrying this T cell receptor beta chain has a handful of counts. Its antigen is unknown. Using a J-beta primer mix together with a sample-barcoded 5' primer, a second PCR was run for about 6 to 11 cycles. MiXCR, run by TCRdb on the 5' RACE reads, gives a single entry per CDR3 protein. The sample includes hundreds of thousands of distinct CDR3 sequences, roughly half of them seen just once. These data come from a study of blood T cells in healthy people across ages. The overall study: For every two T cells, template switching captured about one barcoded beta molecule.

Trimming took 2 bases from V and 9 from J, leaving 23 bases between them. CDR3 length: 16 residues. Germline-derived CDR1 and CDR2 are SQVTM and ANQGSEA. Regarding the study as a whole: Diversity estimated from one million T cells was considered an underestimate. Observed TCR beta diversity per million T cells went down as age went up. This fall followed a roughly linear course with age.

The TCR originated in an elderly woman in good health. Material for sequencing was blood. The chain uses TRBV29-1 and TRBJ2-1, with TRBD2 as a possible D gene (5 bases). The CDR3 region has the DNA TGCAGCGTTGAAATTAATGAGGACTTACATGTAGGTGAGCAGTTCTTC. Protein product: CSVEINEDLHVGEQFF.